The TCR beta chain described here comes from a study of CD4+ T cells in melanoma. Findings and caveats of the study: A reported correlation linked neoantigen-specific CD4+ T cells to CD8+, macrophage and B cell function. Diverse differentiation states were reported for melanoma neoantigen-specific CD4+ T cells.

Worth noting for this clone: The target antigen is unknown.

Clones were read by immunoSEQ multiplex PCR, and TCRdb kept only the in-frame ones, dropping some. Among fewer than 150,000 clones listed, 80% to 95% were seen once. The clonotype was recovered from a human donor with melanoma.

The CDR3 bases are TGTGCCAGCTCACCTGATAGAACAGGGCAGGTTGGGCCCCAGCATTTT. Translating gives CASSPDRTGQVGPQHF. The gene calls are TRBV18 and TRBJ1-5, with a possible D match to TRBD1 (6 bases). Trimming cost V 3 bases and J 9 bases, with 21 bases left between them. The germline gives CDR1 KGHSH, CDR2 LQKENI. The CDR3 sequence is 16 residues long.